This TCR beta chain is from a study of shared clonotypes between healthy human individuals. Findings and caveats of the study: In a few donors, roughly 5.2% of naive CD4 clonotypes appeared in common. Naive subsets generally exceeded memory subsets in estimated richness.

A split of CD4+ cells into CD45RA+ naive and CD45RA-negative memory subsets was performed. Sequencing was performed with immunoSEQ multiplex PCR; in TCRdb, only in-frame clones are kept and a portion is missing. The sample has some 200,000 clones; around 63% are singletons. A remark on this clone: Antigen unknown.

Germline CDR1 is SQVTM and CDR2 is ANQGSEA. Trimming cost V 6 bases and J 2 bases, with 15 bases left between them. The CDR3 has 14 residues. The chain uses TRBV29-1 and TRBJ2-3; TRBD1 might be the D (5 bases). The TCR sequence derives from a man aged 30 to 45 in good health. The sequenced sample consisted of memory CD4+ T cells sorted from blood. Subset given: CD45RA-negative fraction. The CDR3 DNA sequence: TGCAGCGTCGGCCTCGGACACGCCACAGATACGCAGTATTTT. Translated: CSVGLGHATDTQYF.